One and the same sample provided the 21 T cell receptor beta chains below, sequenced in a study of human T cells and chemical hapten exposure. The time point denotes: patch test 2, 6 weeks after DPC sensitization. Treatment given: therapeutic diphenylcyclopropenone sensitization with weekly scalp DPC. TCRdb re-analysed the RACE reads in MiXCR, keeping a single row per CDR3 protein. The sample holds under 75,000 distinct CDR3 sequences; 8.5% are singletons and the top ten take 3% to 4.5%. Sequencing was performed on whole blood, taken in connection with sensitization to the hapten diphenylcyclopropenone (DPC). These TCRs come from a woman between 45 and 65 years old with alopecia areata. Some clones in this sample may be carry-over from other donors' samples.

V is TRBV5-1 and J is TRBJ2-7; D might be TRBD1 (5 bases). V lost 0 bases and J lost 1, with 8 bases in between. Germline assignment: CDR1 SGHRS and CDR2 YFSETQ. This CDR3 is built from 14 residues. The CDR3 bases are TGCGCCAGCAGCTTGGAGCAGGGATCCTACGAGCAGTACTTC. Protein sequence: CASSLEQGSYEQYF.

This clonotype was seen more than once but under ten times. V gene TRBV7-2 combines with J gene TRBJ1-5; 10 bases agree with TRBD1. The length of the CDR3 is 15 residues. CDR1 and CDR2 from the germline V gene are SGHTA and FQGNSA. The junction had 7 bases not matched to a gene; V was cut back by 4 bases and J by 7 bases. In DNA, the CDR3 is TGTGCCAGCAGCTCGCGGGACAGGGGTAACCAGCCCCAGCATTTT. Its translation: CASSSRDRGNQPQHF.

This clonotype was detected only a few times. V is TRBV2 and J is TRBJ1-3; no clear D. V shed 6 bases and J shed 9 bases, with 15 bases lying between them. The CDR3 totals 13 residues. CDR1 and CDR2 (germline): SNHLY, FYNNEI. CDR3 DNA: TGTGCCAGCAGGGACCTTTGTCGCAGCACCATATATTTT. Its translation is CASRDLCRSTIYF.

The chain is built from TRBV10-2 and TRBJ1-6; TRBD1 matches at 8 bases. Losses at the gene ends were 6 bases for V and 10 bases for J; bases not matched to a gene: 2. Germline lookup yields CDR1 WSHSY and CDR2 SAAADI. The CDR3 loop spans 12 amino acids. The CDR3: CASSRGPSPLHF. The CDR3 DNA sequence: TGCGCCAGCAGCAGGGGGCCATCACCCCTCCACTTT.

This clonotype was found a few times. The rearrangement uses TRBV13 and TRBJ1-1; TRBD1 matches 7 bases. Unmatched junction bases numbered 3, after V lost 5 bases and J lost 3 bases. Germline CDR1 reads PRHDT; CDR2 reads FYEKMQ (reference sequence). This CDR3 is built from 13 residues. The CDR3 reads CASSPDRDTEAFF. The CDR3 DNA reads TGTGCCAGCAGCCCCGACAGGGACACTGAAGCTTTCTTT.

This chain joins TRBV20-1 and TRBJ2-3, with TRBD1 matching over 7 bases. Germline CDR1 reads DFQATT; CDR2 reads SNEGSKA (reference sequence). The V and J ends lost 6 bases and 0 bases, in that order; junction bases with no gene match: 12. CDR3 length: 16 amino acids. The DNA of the CDR3 is TGCAGTGCCAGGATAACAGGGGCTTATAGCACAGATACGCAGTATTTT. Encoded protein: CSARITGAYSTDTQYF.

A few counts support this clonotype. CDR3 DNA: TGTGCCAGCAGCTCCGCCGCGGGACTAGCGGGGGGGCTCAGGAACACCGGGGAGCTGTTTTTT. Residues: CASSSAAGLAGGLRNTGELFF. This chain uses TRBV5-4 with TRBJ2-2, with 16 bases identical to TRBD2. Germline V gene lookup returns CDR1 SGHNT and CDR2 YYREEE (reference sequence). V shed 3 bases, J shed 1 base, and the junction held 12 bases outside the gene matches. The CDR3 length is 21 residues. Based on the CDR3 plus reference TRBV5-4 and TRBJ2-2, the full variable domain is ETGVTQSPTHLIKTRGQQVTLRCSSQSGHNTVSWYQQALGQGPQFIFQYYREEENGRGNFPPRFSGLQFPNYSSELNVNALELDDSALYLCASSSAAGLAGGLRNTGELFFGEGSRLTVL.

This clonotype was observed a few times. The chain couples TRBV3-1 to TRBJ1-3, with D unresolved. The germline V gene has CDR1 LGHDT and CDR2 YNNKEL (reference sequence). The CDR3 is 18 residues long. With 0 bases removed from V and 0 bases from J, the gap between germline ends came to 15 bases. DNA for the CDR3: TGTGCCAGCAGCCAAGATCAGGCCAGGAGATACTCTGGAAACACCATATATTTT. Translation gives CASSQDQARRYSGNTIYF.

This clonotype appeared a few times. The genes are TRBV29-1 and TRBJ1-1; the D gene is possibly TRBD1 (5 bases). There are 11 residues in the CDR3. CDR1 SQVTM and CDR2 ANQGSEA come from the germline V gene. V was trimmed by 6 bases and J by 1 base, leaving 6 bases between them. This CDR3 is CSVDRNTEAFF. CDR3 bases: TGCAGCGTAGACAGGAACACTGAAGCTTTCTTT.

In its sample, this clonotype was seen many times. The chain uses TRBV12-3 or TRBV12-4 and TRBJ2-7; the D is unclear. The CDR3 runs to 12 residues. Trimming took off 3 bases at V and 4 bases at J, with 7 bases between the two ends. The CDR3 region has the DNA TGTGCCAGCAGTTTTCTGGGTTACGAGCAGTACTTC. Amino acids: CASSFLGYEQYF.

The V and J genes are TRBV19 and TRBJ2-2; TRBD1 matches 7 bases. Germline CDR1 is LNHDA and CDR2 is SQIVND (reference sequence). The length of the CDR3 is 16 residues. V was pared by 5 bases and J by 0 bases, with 6 bases of the junction left unmatched. The DNA of the CDR3 is TGTGCCAGTAGTCCGCCCGGGACAGCGAACACCGGGGAGCTGTTTTTT. It specifies CASSPPGTANTGELFF.

The J gene is TRBJ1-5, the V gene TRBV12-3 or TRBV12-4, with D maybe TRBD1 (6 bases). Trimming removed 7 bases from V and 0 bases from J, with 10 bases in between. There are 14 residues in the CDR3. The DNA for the CDR3 is TGTGCCAGCACCCAGGGGACTAGCAATCAGCCCCAGCATTTT. Translation gives CASTQGTSNQPQHF.

This clonotype was counted ten times or more. This chain joins TRBV2 and TRBJ1-1; no clear D. This CDR3 comprises 14 residues. V was trimmed by 5 bases and J by 3 bases, leaving 13 bases between them. The germline CDR1 and CDR2 sequences are SNHLY and FYNNEI. CDR3 bases: TGTGCCAGCAGTAAAAGGGTTGAGCACACTGAAGCTTTCTTT. It specifies CASSKRVEHTEAFF.

This clonotype was observed a handful of times. This chain links TRBV5-4 with TRBJ2-2; maybe TRBD1 (6 bases). This CDR3 region has 14 residues. V was cut by 0 bases and J by 4 bases, with 7 bases left in between. CDR1 and CDR2 (germline): SGHNT, YYREEE (reference sequence). The CDR3 DNA sequence: TGTGCCAGCAGCTTGGCAGGGGCCACCGGGGAGCTGTTTTTT. Amino acid sequence: CASSLAGATGELFF.

J is TRBJ1-1 and V is TRBV2, with TRBD1 matching over 7 bases. This CDR3 is built from 13 residues. V was clipped by 4 bases and J by 2 bases; unmatched bases: 1. Germline CDR1 is SNHLY and CDR2 is FYNNEI. The CDR3 bases are TGTGCCAGCAGTGGGGACAGTAACACTGAAGCTTTCTTT. Residues: CASSGDSNTEAFF.

The chain couples TRBV20-1 to TRBJ2-1; TRBD2 aligns across 10 bases. V trimming: 6 bases; J trimming: 0 bases; junction bases outside the gene matches: 5. The CDR3 length is 15 residues. Germline CDR1 is DFQATT and CDR2 is SNEGSKA (reference sequence). Here the CDR3 reads CSADGLADSYNEQFF. The CDR3 nucleotides are TGCAGTGCCGACGGACTAGCGGACTCCTACAATGAGCAGTTCTTC.

Only a few counts were recorded for this clonotype. This chain uses TRBV3-2 with TRBJ1-2. TRBV3-2 represents a pseudogene. The CDR3 extends over 16 amino acids. This CDR3 is CASSQVRRSRYYGYTF. The CDR3 DNA sequence: TGTGCCAGCAGCCAAGTCAGGCGGTCTCGATACTATGGCTACACCTTC.

The chain links TRBV30 to TRBJ2-1; 9 bases map to TRBD2. This CDR3 region has 14 residues. In germline, CDR1 is GTSNPN, CDR2 SVGIG (reference sequence). J was trimmed by 0 bases and V by 5 bases; bases with no gene match: 2. The CDR3 DNA follows: TGTGCCTGGCAGCGGGAGGCCTCCTACAATGAGCAGTTCTTC. As protein: CAWQREASYNEQFF.

This clonotype has ten or more counts. The chain joins TRBV25-1 to TRBJ1-1; weak D call: TRBD1 (5 bases). This CDR3 comprises 14 residues. Per germline, CDR1 MGHDK and CDR2 SYGVNS. V gave up 2 bases and J gave up 5 bases, with 12 bases separating them. The CDR3 nucleotides read TGTGCCAGCAGTGAAACGGGGGTAGGGACTGAAGCTTTCTTT. Translated, it gives CASSETGVGTEAFF.

This clonotype came up a few times. This chain uses TRBV4-2 with TRBJ2-3; maybe TRBD2 (7 bases). Per the germline V gene, CDR1 is LGHNA and CDR2 is YNFKEQ. The ends were cut back, 1 base at V and 5 bases at J, with 13 bases in the middle. The CDR3 sequence is 15 residues long. CDR3 protein: CASSQGGGAEDTQYF. DNA for the CDR3: TGTGCCAGCAGCCAAGGAGGGGGGGCCGAAGATACGCAGTATTTT.

V gene TRBV2 combines with J gene TRBJ2-3, with 9 positions matching TRBD2. Germline lookup yields CDR1 SNHLY and CDR2 FYNNEI. The CDR3 contains 14 residues. Trimming at V came to 8 bases and at J to 3 bases, leaving 6 bases not matched to a gene. CDR3 nucleotide sequence: TGTGCCAGCCTGGTTAGCGGGGGAACAGATACGCAGTATTTT. Protein: CASLVSGGTDTQYF.